This T cell receptor (beta chain) was recovered during a study of T-cell memory formation after mild COVID-19. Study-level information: Largely, TCR clusters stayed within a single donor. Study-wide results and limits: Pre-infection memory held some responding clones, suggesting pre-existing cross-reactive T cells responded.

The CDR3 is 13 amino acids. Germline assignment: CDR1 SGHTS and CDR2 YDEGEE. Trimming took off 4 bases at V and 4 bases at J, with 11 bases between the two ends. For this clonotype: Its antigen is as yet unknown.

TCRdb independently ran MiXCR on the 5' RACE reads; one entry per CDR3 protein. Among a few hundred thousand distinct CDR3 sequences listed, 15% to 20% were seen once. The V call is TRBV5-8, the J call TRBJ1-2; D ambiguous. Sequenced: PBMCs or a T cell subset sorted from them (not recorded which). The TCR sequence derives from a man between 18 and 29 years old who had mild COVID-19 (a few samples of this study predate the infection). Cell type and time point are not known. The CDR3 is CASSQYGSYGYTF. The CDR3 nucleotides are TGTGCCAGCAGCCAGTACGGATCCTATGGCTACACCTTC.